This entry describes one TCR beta chain. The target antigen is unknown. The record originates from a study of T cell responses to AZD1222 COVID-19 vaccine. Study-wide results and caveats: CD4 TCRs associated with vaccination spanned spike, dominating at 160-218 and 743-854. Spike-specific TCR breadth and depth were elevated following two AZD1222 doses. Baseline seropositivity characterized only a handful of AZD1222 recipients.

Assay used: immunoSEQ multiplex PCR; TCRdb lists only in-frame clones, some missing. The sample contains roughly 120,000 clones, roughly 90% of which appear only once. The sequence came from an adult in good health. This specimen consisted of peripheral blood, obtained on day 0 of AZD1222 vaccination.

The CDR3 sequence: CATYRGGNTEAFF. The CDR3 DNA is TGTGCCACCTACCGGGGGGGGAACACTGAAGCTTTCTTT. The chain has TRBV5-4 and TRBJ1-1, with TRBD1 as a possible D gene (5 bases). There are 13 residues in the CDR3. Germline CDR1 and CDR2: SGHNT and YYREEE (reference sequence). V was shortened by 9 bases and J by 1 base, with 13 bases between the two germline ends. The full variable domain, completed using reference TRBV5-4 and TRBJ1-1, is ETGVTQSPTHLIKTRGQQVTLRCSSQSGHNTVSWYQQALGQGPQFIFQYYREEENGRGNFPPRFSGLQFPNYSSELNVNALELDDSALYLCATYRGGNTEAFFGQGTRLTVV.